These 7 T cell receptor beta chains originate from one sample sequenced in a study of somatic mutations in cytotoxic T cells in rheumatoid arthritis. The repertoire was sequenced with immunoSEQ multiplex PCR; TCRdb's copy has only in-frame clones and lacks some. The data hold 6,000 to 7,000 clones, with approximately 68% observed a single time. Material: CD8+ T cells sorted from blood. The receptors derive from a woman in her forties or fifties in good health.

V usage is TRBV29-1 and J usage is TRBJ1-2; tentative D call: TRBD1 (6 bases). The length of the CDR3 is 14 residues. Germline lookup yields CDR1 SQVTM and CDR2 ANQGSEA. With 0 bases removed from V and 6 bases from J, the gap between germline ends came to 14 bases. CDR3 region: CSVEDLDTGNGYTF. The CDR3 nucleotides read TGCAGCGTTGAAGATCTCGATACAGGGAATGGCTACACCTTC.

This clone was recorded once. The gene calls are TRBV27 and TRBJ2-7; 11 bases match TRBD2. The ends lost 4 bases at V and 3 bases at J; junction bases unmatched: 8. The germline V gene encodes CDR1 MNHEY and CDR2 SMNVEV (reference sequence). The CDR3 extends over 16 amino acids. In DNA form, the CDR3 reads TGTGCCAGCAGTTCTCTGACTAGCGGGGCTGGCTACGAGCAGTACTTC. Protein sequence: CASSSLTSGAGYEQYF.

The V and J genes are TRBV10-3 and TRBJ1-2; no firm D call. Trimming left V 6 bases short and J 4 bases short, with 6 bases between. The germline gives CDR1 ENHRY, CDR2 SYGVKD. This CDR3 is built from 11 residues. In DNA, the CDR3 is TGTGCCATCAGGAAGAGCTATGGCTACACCTTC. It codes for CAIRKSYGYTF.

CDR3 DNA sequence: TGTGCCAGCAGCGTAGGTGGGGGCAGGGGGCCGGGGGAGACCCAGTACTTC. It specifies CASSVGGGRGPGETQYF. The chain carries TRBV9 and TRBJ2-5; the match to TRBD1 covers 8 bases. The CDR3 consists of 17 residues. Looked up from germline, CDR1 is SGDLS and CDR2 is YYNGEE. V lost 0 bases to trimming and J lost 5 bases; unmatched junction nucleotides: 12.

This sequence joins TRBV28 and TRBJ2-6; tentatively, D is TRBD1 (5 bases). Germline V gene lookup returns CDR1 MDHEN and CDR2 SYDVKM. The CDR3 length is 15 residues. V gave up 7 bases and J gave up 1 base, with 11 bases separating them. Here the CDR3 DNA reads TGTGCCAGCACGCAGGGCGTTTCTGGGGCCAACGTCCTGACTTTC. Amino acid sequence: CASTQGVSGANVLTF.

This clone is labeled as medium-sized. The chain links TRBV19 to TRBJ1-5; unclear D gene. CDR1 is LNHDA, CDR2 SQIVND, per germline (reference sequence). CDR3 length: 16 residues. V was clipped by 6 bases and J by 5 bases, with 20 bases between them. The CDR3 reads CASRFGKSRRDQPQHF. As DNA, the CDR3 is TGTGCCAGTAGATTTGGAAAGAGCAGGCGGGATCAGCCCCAGCATTTT.

The chain couples TRBV11-2 to TRBJ2-5; 8 bases are a match to TRBD1. The length of the CDR3 is 17 residues. V was clipped by 1 base and J by 0 bases; unmatched bases: 7. The germline V gene has CDR1 SGHAT and CDR2 FQNNGV. Here the CDR3 DNA reads TGTGCCAGCAGCTTAGTTTTTACAGGGGGTTACCAAGAGACCCAGTACTTC. Protein product: CASSLVFTGGYQETQYF.